Below, 24 T cell receptor beta chains from the same sample are listed, as sequenced in a study of CD8+ T cells in alopecia areata. Treatment defined: oral pan-JAK inhibitor, 5-10 mg twice daily. Once RNA had been extracted, it was reverse transcribed into cDNA to act as the sequencing template. The protocol was immunoSEQ multiplex PCR, while the TCRdb copy is restricted to in-frame clones and leaves out a portion. The sample lists hundreds of thousands of clones, about 60% occurring once. The sequencing here drew on CD4+ T cells sorted from blood, taken around week 53, from a patient treated with tofacitinib. All receptors come from a human donor with alopecia areata.

V and J are TRBV30 and TRBJ1-5; the D is unclear. Germline values: CDR1 GTSNPN, CDR2 SVGIG (reference sequence). V was trimmed by 0 bases and J by 3 bases, leaving 12 bases between them. This CDR3 region has 15 residues. The CDR3 loop reads CAWSVFGQPNQPQHF. In DNA form, the CDR3 reads TGTGCCTGGAGTGTTTTTGGTCAGCCCAATCAGCCCCAGCATTTT.

The rearrangement joins TRBV29-1 to TRBJ2-6; D gene uncertain. This CDR3 has 13 residues. Germline CDR1 is SQVTM and CDR2 is ANQGSEA. V lost 4 bases and J lost 3, with 7 bases in between. For the CDR3, the DNA is TGCAGCGTTGTTGGGGTTGGGGCCAACGTCCTGACTTTC. Its translation is CSVVGVGANVLTF.

This clone was observed a handful of times. The CDR3 DNA reads as TGTGCCAGCAGCTTGGGGACAGGGGTAATATATGAGCAGTTCTTC. Translating it yields CASSLGTGVIYEQFF. The chain uses TRBV7-2 and TRBJ2-1, with 10 nucleotides matching TRBD1. Trimming at V came to 3 bases and at J to 8 bases, leaving 7 bases not matched to a gene. CDR3 length equals 15 residues. CDR1 is SGHTA, CDR2 FQGNSA, per germline.

V and J are TRBV29-1 and TRBJ2-1, with TRBD2 identical over 10 bases. Germline CDR1 and CDR2: SQVTM and ANQGSEA. The CDR3 is made up of 14 amino acids. Unmatched junction bases numbered 5, after V lost 7 bases and J lost 2 bases. CDR3 sequence: CSGSLAGAYNEQFF. The CDR3 bases are TGCAGCGGCAGCCTAGCGGGGGCCTACAATGAGCAGTTCTTC.

The chain joins TRBV4-3 to TRBJ1-2, with D possibly matching TRBD1 (6 bases). Germline V gene sequence: CDR1 LGHNA, CDR2 YSLEER. The V gene lost 0 bases and the J gene lost 4 bases, with 9 bases spanning the gap. The CDR3 length is 14 residues. CDR3: CASSQDGGGYGYTF. CDR3 bases: TGCGCCAGCAGCCAAGATGGGGGCGGCTATGGCTACACCTTC.

This rearrangement joins TRBV7-2 to TRBJ1-3, with D maybe TRBD1 (6 bases). Germline CDR1 SGHTA, CDR2 FQGNSA. V gave up 3 bases and J gave up 8 bases, with 14 bases separating them. The CDR3 is made up of 14 amino acids. CDR3 region: CASSFDRLGDTIYF. The DNA for the CDR3 is TGTGCCAGCAGCTTCGACAGGCTCGGGGACACCATATATTTT.

Worth noting for this clone: Other DNA sequences in this sample translate to the same CDR3. The rearrangement links TRBV27 to TRBJ2-7, with 10 bases identical to TRBD1. The V gene end was trimmed by 6 bases and the J gene end by 0 bases; junction bases not matched to a gene: 2. Germline V lookup: CDR1 MNHEY, CDR2 SMNVEV (reference sequence). This CDR3 comprises 14 residues. CDR3 loop: CASRRTGGSYEQYF. The CDR3 DNA is TGTGCCAGCAGAAGGACAGGGGGCTCCTACGAGCAGTACTTC.

This clone was counted only a few times. This sequence joins TRBV5-6 and TRBJ1-4; perhaps TRBD1 as D (5 bases). The germline CDR1 and CDR2 sequences are SGHDT and YYEEEE. Trimming shortened V by 2 bases and J by 0 bases, and 11 bases separated the two germline ends. This CDR3 has 16 residues. The CDR3 spells CASSLGASATNEKLFF. CDR3 nucleotides: TGTGCCAGCAGCTTAGGGGCGTCCGCAACTAATGAAAAACTGTTTTTT. The full variable domain, completed using reference TRBV5-6 and TRBJ1-4, is DAGVTQSPTHLIKTRGQQVTLRCSPKSGHDTVSWYQQALGQGPQFIFQYYEEEERQRGNFPDRFSGHQFPNYSSELNVNALLLGDSALYLCASSLGASATNEKLFFGSGTQLSVL.

The CDR3 DNA is TGTGCCAGCAGCTTAATTCCGGGGGGTCCAGAGGAGACCCAGTACTTC. This sequence encodes CASSLIPGGPEETQYF. The chain uses TRBV7-3 and TRBJ2-5; 7 nucleotides agree with TRBD2. The CDR3 is made up of 16 amino acids. The trim removed 1 base at V and 5 bases at J, leaving 10 bases unmatched. The germline CDR1 and CDR2 sequences are SGHTA and FQGTGA.

This clone was found a few times. The gene calls are TRBV19 and TRBJ2-1; D possibly corresponds to TRBD1 (6 bases). Trimming removed 4 bases at V and 5 bases at J, with 12 bases between. This CDR3 is 14 amino acids long. Germline V gene sequence: CDR1 LNHDA, CDR2 SQIVND (reference sequence). CDR3 loop: CASSNPRQDNEQFF. As DNA, the CDR3 is TGTGCCAGTAGTAATCCGAGACAGGACAATGAGCAGTTCTTC.

Concerning this clone: Other DNA sequences in this sample translate to the same CDR3. The chain recombines TRBV30 with TRBJ1-5; no firm D call. The CDR3 extends over 13 amino acids. The germline V gene has CDR1 GTSNPN and CDR2 SVGIG (reference sequence). V was pared by 0 bases and J by 4 bases, with 7 bases between. The CDR3 DNA reads as TGTGCCTGGAGTGTAGGGTTGAATCAGCCCCAGCATTTT. Residues: CAWSVGLNQPQHF.

There are many counts of this clone. The chain employs TRBV18 and TRBJ2-1, with a tentative D call TRBD1 (6 bases). This CDR3 has 12 amino acids. V dropped 2 bases and J dropped 8 bases, with 7 bases sitting between them. Germline-derived CDR1 and CDR2 are KGHSH and LQKENI. As DNA, the CDR3 is TGTGCCAGCTCACCAGCAGGGGATGAGCAGTTCTTC. It encodes CASSPAGDEQFF.

The chain employs TRBV4-2 and TRBJ1-1; D may be TRBD1 (5 bases). This CDR3 has 12 amino acids. Germline V lookup: CDR1 LGHNA, CDR2 YNFKEQ. Trimming shortened V by 3 bases and J by 10 bases, and 12 bases separated the two germline ends. CDR3 amino acids: CASSQAAGTAFF. The DNA of the CDR3 is TGTGCCAGCAGCCAGGCAGCTGGGACAGCTTTCTTT.

Note on this clone: This CDR3 is also generated by other DNA sequences in the sample. V usage is TRBV6-5 and J usage is TRBJ1-1; D perhaps matches TRBD1 (5 bases). The CDR3 loop spans 14 amino acids. The germline V gene encodes CDR1 MNHEY and CDR2 SVGAGI. The V gene lost 0 bases and the J gene lost 1 base, with 6 bases spanning the gap. For the CDR3, the DNA is TGTGCCAGCAGTTACTCCACAGGGAACACTGAAGCTTTCTTT. Amino acids: CASSYSTGNTEAFF.

In this sample, this clone turned up a few times. This chain connects TRBV18 to TRBJ2-3; D remains ambiguous. The CDR3 is made up of 13 amino acids. V was trimmed by 3 bases and J by 6 bases, leaving 10 bases between them. The germline gives CDR1 KGHSH, CDR2 LQKENI. The CDR3 DNA follows: TGTGCCAGCTCACCTCTATTCGGGGATACGCAGTATTTT. Translating gives CASSPLFGDTQYF.

This chain links TRBV4-3 with TRBJ2-2; D could derive from TRBD1 or TRBD2 (5 bases each). Trimming took off 3 bases at V and 2 bases at J, with 13 bases between the two ends. CDR1 is LGHNA, CDR2 YSLEER, per germline. The CDR3 contains 16 residues. Written as DNA, the CDR3 is TGCGCCAGCAGCCAGGGCCGAGGGGTAAACACCGGGGAGCTGTTTTTT. The encoded protein is CASSQGRGVNTGELFF.

V gene TRBV18 combines with J gene TRBJ2-7, with D possibly TRBD1 on 6 matching bases. The germline CDR1 and CDR2 sequences are KGHSH and LQKENI. With 4 bases removed from V and 2 bases from J, the gap between germline ends came to 21 bases. The CDR3 sequence is 17 residues long. CDR3 bases: TGTGCCAGCTCACAAGTCCCCCGGGACAAAAATACCTACGAGCAGTACTTC. Translated, it gives CASSQVPRDKNTYEQYF.

As for this clone: Other DNA sequences of this sample code for an identical CDR3. This sequence joins TRBV29-1 and TRBJ1-2, with D maybe TRBD1 (6 bases). CDR3 length: 13 amino acids. Trimming took off 6 bases at V and 2 bases at J, with 13 bases between the two ends. Germline V lookup: CDR1 SQVTM, CDR2 ANQGSEA. The CDR3 protein is CSVGGQGNYGYTF. Written as DNA, the CDR3 is TGCAGCGTAGGAGGTCAGGGGAACTATGGCTACACCTTC.

This clone occurred once. The rearrangement links TRBV30 to TRBJ1-6; maybe TRBD1 (5 bases). The CDR3 length is 14 residues. V lost 7 bases and J lost 4, with 14 bases in between. Germline V CDR1 and CDR2: GTSNPN, SVGIG (reference sequence). The DNA for the CDR3 is TGTGCCTTCCTGCAGGGATCTTATAATTCACCCCTCCACTTT. Translating it yields CAFLQGSYNSPLHF.

This clone turned up a few times. The chain joins TRBV11-1 to TRBJ1-2; 9 bases map to TRBD1. The CDR3 sequence is 15 residues long. Losses at the gene ends were 5 bases for V and 2 bases for J; bases not matched to a gene: 6. In germline, CDR1 is SGHAT, CDR2 FQDESV (reference sequence). The CDR3 loop reads CASSPTGTGNYGYTF. The DNA of the CDR3 is TGTGCCAGCAGCCCCACCGGGACAGGGAACTATGGCTACACCTTC.

This chain connects TRBV30 to TRBJ2-1, with D maybe TRBD2 (5 bases). Looked up from germline, CDR1 is GTSNPN and CDR2 is SVGIG (reference sequence). This CDR3 spans 14 amino acids. Trimming shortened V by 5 bases and J by 4 bases, and 15 bases separated the two germline ends. The CDR3 coding sequence is TGTGCCTGGGCCAGGAATGGCGGGTACAATGAGCAGTTCTTC. Its protein is CAWARNGGYNEQFF.

The sample holds a few counts of this clone. The gene calls are TRBV5-6 and TRBJ1-2, with 7 bases matching TRBD1. The CDR3 runs to 11 residues. After removal of 6 bases from V and 7 bases from J, the junction contained 3 bases not matched to a gene. Per the germline V gene, CDR1 is SGHDT and CDR2 is YYEEEE. The CDR3 region is CASTRGIGYTF. The CDR3 DNA reads TGTGCCAGCACCAGGGGGATTGGCTACACCTTC.

The V gene is TRBV7-2, the J gene TRBJ2-3; 10 bases are shared with TRBD2. J gave up 1 base and V 6 bases, and 4 bases lay outside the gene matches. Germline-derived CDR1 and CDR2 are SGHTA and FQGNSA. CDR3 length: 15 amino acids. The CDR3 sequence is CASSTTSGGTDTQYF. CDR3 nucleotides: TGTGCCAGCAGTACCACTAGCGGGGGCACAGATACGCAGTATTTT.

This clone was recorded only once. The J gene is TRBJ2-3, the V gene TRBV15, with D hard to call. Germline loops: CDR1 LNHNV, CDR2 YYDKDF (reference sequence). The CDR3 has 15 amino acids. V lost 0 bases and J lost 2, with 9 bases in between. The CDR3 loop reads CATSRDHHPTDTQYF. The CDR3 DNA is TGTGCCACCAGCAGAGATCACCATCCCACAGATACGCAGTATTTT.